The entry below describes one T cell receptor (beta chain). Germline V gene sequence: CDR1 MGHRA, CDR2 YSYEKL. V was cut by 8 bases and J by 2 bases, with 11 bases left in between. The CDR3 extends over 13 amino acids. These data originate in a study of CD8 T cells in Susac syndrome. Reverse transcription of roughly 0.5 to 1 ug RNA used random hexamers. TCRdb used MiXCR to reprocess the immunoSEQ multiplex PCR reads, holding one entry per CDR3 protein. The sample includes almost 450,000 distinct CDR3 sequences, around 85% of them seen just once. The sequenced target, TCR beta, came from blood CD8+ and CD4+ T cells.

The source is a human donor with multiple sclerosis. The chain has TRBV4-1 and TRBJ2-3; D is ambiguous. The sequencing sample was made of CD8+ T cells from PBMCs. The CDR3 DNA sequence: TGCGCCAGCGGTCAAGAACTCACAGATACGCAGTATTTT. Amino acid sequence: CASGQELTDTQYF.